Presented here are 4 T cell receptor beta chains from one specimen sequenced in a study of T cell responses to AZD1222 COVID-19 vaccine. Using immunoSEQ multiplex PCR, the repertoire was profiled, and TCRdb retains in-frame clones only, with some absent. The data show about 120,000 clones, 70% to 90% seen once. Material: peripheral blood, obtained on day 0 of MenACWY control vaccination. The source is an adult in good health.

This CDR3 is CASTQGTILTYEQYF. In DNA form, the CDR3 reads TGTGCCAGCACCCAGGGGACAATACTTACCTACGAGCAGTACTTC. The chain links TRBV11-2 to TRBJ2-7; perhaps TRBD1 as D (6 bases). This CDR3 is built from 15 residues. V lost 7 bases, J lost 2 bases, and 18 bases lay in between. Germline CDR1 is SGHAT and CDR2 is FQNNGV.

Here the CDR3 DNA reads TGTGCCGAAGGGGATAACTATGGCTACACCTTC. This sequence encodes CAEGDNYGYTF. This chain links TRBV28 with TRBJ1-2, with a tentative D call TRBD1 (5 bases). Germline V CDR1 and CDR2: MDHEN, SYDVKM. Trimming left V 11 bases short and J 1 base short, with 8 bases between. CDR3 size: 11 residues.

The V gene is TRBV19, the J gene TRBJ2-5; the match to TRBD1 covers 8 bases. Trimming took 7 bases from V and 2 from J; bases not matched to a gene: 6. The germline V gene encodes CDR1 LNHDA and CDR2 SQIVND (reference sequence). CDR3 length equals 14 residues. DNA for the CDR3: TGTGCCAGTACTACTAACAGGGGGCAAGAGACCCAGTACTTC. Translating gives CASTTNRGQETQYF.

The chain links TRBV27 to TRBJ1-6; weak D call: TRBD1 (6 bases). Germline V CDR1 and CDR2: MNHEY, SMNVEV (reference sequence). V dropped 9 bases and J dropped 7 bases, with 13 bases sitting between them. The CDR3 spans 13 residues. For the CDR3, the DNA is TGTGCCAGTGCGGACAGTAGAAATTCACCCCTCCACTTT. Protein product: CASADSRNSPLHF.